This section outlines one T cell receptor (beta chain) sequence together with its context. The antigen this receptor binds is unknown. Per-base quality was not reported, and no clone a single base away is much larger than it. The sample belongs to a study of cytomegalovirus exposure and HLA in healthy donors (dated 2017 in TCRdb). Turning to the overall study: An earlier analysis of some 620 of the donors reported 276 Gb of sequence data and around 120 million unique TCR beta sequences obtained from some 200 million T cells. Among the roughly 400 genotyped donors, approximately 81% belonged to the genetic ancestry cluster associated with self-reported Caucasian donors. Every repertoire in the discovery cohort had been generated on one and the same sequencing platform. The study profiled the T cell repertoires of under 850 subjects by immunosequencing and related them to cytomegalovirus serostatus. An earlier analysis of about 620 of the donors applied high-throughput TCR beta sequencing to assess whether each TCR beta V gene segment acted as functional or pseudogenic. Besides the first cohort of around 700 subjects, a separate validation cohort made up of over 95 different subjects was used. Among about 390 genotyped donors of the cohort, an average of approximately 250,000 unique TCR beta nucleotide sequences were sequenced per donor, roughly 18% of them non-productive. In a later genetic analysis, genome-wide SNP genotypes for about three fifths of the roughly 670 donors were used, and that subset was treated as a discovery cohort. HLA typing included class I and class II loci at four-digit resolution. In the later analysis, no new phenotypic data were used to find candidate immune exposures; instead, reliance was placed on TCR beta sequences and their occurrence across donors. The study aimed to test whether cataloging public T cell receptors could reveal signatures of past pathogen exposure. Donor age, sex, ethnicity and CMV serostatus were collected together with the repertoire data. About five DR-DQ haplotypes were treated as single units for association and clustering because of strong linkage in the cohort. A later analysis re-examined previously published TCR beta repertoires from over 500 donors and added high-resolution HLA genotyping to investigate patterns of TCR occurrence. Approximately 300 gigabases of sequencing data and around 80 million unique TCR sequences made up an early release that covered around 640 HLA-typed donors. High-throughput TCR immunosequencing, statistical association of individual TCRs with disease status, and machine learning were combined to predict cytomegalovirus infection status. Typing coverage differed by locus: A, B, C, DRB1 and DQB1 were typed in about 629-640 donors, DQA1 in about 560, DPA1 in roughly 590, and DPB1 in just under 490.

General study outcomes and caveats: Compared with equally common non-associated chains, HLA-associated TCR beta chains in a later analysis were more clonally expanded and had lower generation probabilities. The study listed 170 or so TCR beta chains as associated with cytomegalovirus. Because the 87-base-pair reads could not distinguish some IMGT-functional V segments, including TRBV6-2 and TRBV6-3, those segments were excluded. A later genetic analysis associated a missense DCLRE1C variant with V-gene and J-gene trimming of TCR beta chains, and an independent cohort replicated the association. A further reported finding was that TCR beta sequences accurately predicted the HLA-A and HLA-B alleles for most subjects in the first cohort. A later analysis associated 17,000 or so TCR beta sequences with specific HLA alleles at a false discovery rate of 0.05. A later analysis found that most CMV-associated TCR beta chains appeared HLA-restricted, with HLA associations seemingly driven largely by CMV exposure. Sequencing depth was assumed to be roughly uniform across donors in the presence/absence analyses, though that assumption may not hold. In both the original and validation cohorts, the classifier was reported to diagnose cytomegalovirus status with high specificity and sensitivity. Across donors, most TCR sequences were observed very rarely, whereas some public TCRs were present in many individuals. It was suggested by the authors that the approach could potentially be generalized to other disease states and immunological phenotypes. Because HLA typing was unavailable for some donors at each locus, only the typed subset was used in association tests. This cohort had only TCR beta chains sequenced, and the lack of alpha or paired-chain data limited which features could be detected. According to a later analysis, TCR association rates differed among HLA loci, with DRB1 alleles showing the most associated TCRs and HLA-C alleles showing the fewest. In an earlier analysis of 450 to 750 of the donors, most TCR beta V segments appeared in productive rearrangements about 90% or about 30% of the time, broadly matching IMGT annotations. A few of the identified cytomegalovirus-associated TCR beta chains were confirmed in vitro to be specific for cytomegalovirus antigens. About 17 rarely observed V segments, including chromosome 9 orphons, were excluded from the earlier analysis of about 600 of the donors because counts were too low. Several of the top co-occurrence clusters appeared to be linked to parvovirus B19, influenza, CMV and Epstein-Barr virus, according to a later analysis. Assigning TCR associations to individual alleles was difficult when HLA alleles, especially DR and DQ, strongly co-occurred. In a later genetic analysis, fewer N-insertions in productive TCRs were reported among donors in an Asian-associated ancestry cluster than the approximately 630-donor mean. CMV serostatus was the only immune exposure information available for the cohort. Correlated functional status among segregating V segments might be attributable to linkage disequilibrium, but an unknown experimental factor could not be ruled out. The sequencing pipeline was judged likely to have produced a cluster of highly shared sequence variants as a technical artifact.

The CDR3 contains 16 residues, cysteine and phenylalanine counted. Just CDR3 DNA is preserved here, 48 bases in frame from base 1. V loses 6 bases of germline sequence and J loses 0 bases, and the interval between the two ends is 15 bases. CDR1 and CDR2, per the germline V gene, are MDHEN and SYDVKM. The library was generated by the immunoSEQ multiplex PCR assay. The multiplex PCR relied on a mix of 60 forward primers for TCR Vbeta segments and 13 reverse primers for TCR Jbeta segments. The CDR3 region of rearranged TCR beta genes was amplified from genomic DNA with a multiplex PCR assay. On the Illumina HiSeq System, the amplified TCR beta libraries were sequenced as 87-base-pair reads. The authors' analysis ran thus. A later analysis counted around 72 million unique TCR beta chains across the 550 to 750 repertoires, and some 11 million of these chains were shared by at least two donors. A nearest-neighbor algorithm error-corrected the raw reads and collapsed the reads into unique sequences, merging closely related sequences to remove PCR and sequencing errors. V, D and J gene segments were assigned by aligning CDR3 sequences to IMGT reference sequences. For a sequence to be retained, a match of at least six nucleotides to both a V gene segment and a J gene segment was required. Rearrangements were classified as productive when the CDR3 lacked stop codons and remained in frame with V and J, and all other rearrangements were classified as non-productive. Following IMGT convention, CDR3 was defined as the stretch from the second conserved V-encoded cysteine up to the conserved J-encoded phenylalanine. The earlier analysis of about 500 of the donors excluded sequences that lacked an unambiguous match to a single V gene segment. An earlier analysis of almost 600 of the donors classified V segments as functional when productive rearrangements were above 56.7% and as segregating when the standard deviation between donors was above 5%. A statistical classification framework was built for diagnosing cytomegalovirus status from the catalog of TCR beta chain sequences. V and J gene assignment, in a later analysis, came from comparing TCR nucleotide sequences with IMGT/GENE-DB human TR gene sequences. Using the TCRdist pipeline, a later analysis assigned CDR3 sequences along with most-parsimonious VDJ recombination scenarios. A later analysis defined each TCR beta chain by its CDR3 amino acid sequence plus V-gene family, and excluded reads lacking a unique V-gene family. A later analysis removed 592 highly shared, low-generation-probability nucleotide sequences to deal with suspected cross-contamination and a sequencing artifact. A later analysis calculated a clonal expansion index for each public chain from normalized within-repertoire ranks of inferred template counts. A later analysis computed generation probabilities with a VDJ recombination model fitted to out-of-frame rearrangements, and checked the results against IGoR. In a later analysis, hypergeometric tests were used to score TCR-TCR, TCR-HLA and TCR-CMV co-occurrence, with a repertoire-size bias correction applied to TCR pairs. False discovery rates were estimated in a later analysis by permuting HLA or CMV assignments 20 times. In a later analysis, co-occurring TCRs were grouped using DBSCAN, and TCRdist sequence similarity was added for clustering within HLA-allele-positive subsets. Co-occurrence clustering excluded repertoires with fewer than 30,000 or more than 120,000 public chains, plus five with anomalous nucleotide sharing. The clones in this table, taken by TCRdb from immuneACCESS, are in-frame only. Not every clone is retained; where verified, under half of the shortfall comes from an unresolved V gene, and the cause of the rest is unknown. The V and J calls and the clone size are those of that table, but D and trimming were determined from the DNA. Across this sample there are approximately 110,000 clones, with roughly 85% seen only once. More than 3% of the sample goes to the ten largest clones.

The cohort was made up of roughly 670 healthy bone marrow donors. At the time of sampling, all cohort members were nominally healthy, though unrecorded immune exposures were likely present. The donor was CMV seronegative and was included in the group of several hundred seronegative cohort members. A peripheral blood sample was provided by each donor, and peripheral blood mononuclear cells were used for TCR beta sequencing. Genomic DNA was extracted from the blood cell samples with the Qiagen DNeasy Blood Extraction Kit. This TCR came from a middle-aged woman in good health and CMV-seronegative. Sequencing was done on a sample of PBMCs. The receptor chain draws on TRBV28 and TRBJ1-3; possibly the D gene is TRBD1, per 5 matching bases. The nucleotide sequence is TGTGCCAGCAGCCACGGGGGACGGGACTCTGGAAACACCATATATTTT. Translated, it gives CASSHGGRDSGNTIYF.